This T cell receptor (beta chain) appears in the sequencing data of a study of T-cell memory formation after mild COVID-19. Study at large: Clustering of TCRs was largely donor specific.

Each CDR3 protein is one row after TCRdb ran MiXCR on the 5' RACE reads. Of 92,000 or so distinct CDR3 sequences listed, roughly 16% are singletons. V was trimmed by 0 bases and J by 0 bases, leaving 14 bases between them. The CDR3 is 17 amino acids. Germline V gene sequence: CDR1 LGHNA, CDR2 YSLEER. General observations from the study: Researchers report contracting CD4+ clones mostly in CM and EM, with CD8+ clones in EMRA. Clones that got smaller from day 15 to 85 had even CD4/CD8, while clones growing later tipped toward CD4+.

This clonotype was picked up a small number of times. The antigen is not known. The sample was PBMCs or a T cell subset sorted from them (not recorded which). The chain uses TRBV4-3 and TRBJ1-1; tentative D call: TRBD1 (5 bases). The clonotype was recovered from a man aged 18 to 29 who had mild COVID-19 (a few samples of this study predate the infection). Cell type and time point are not known. CDR3 sequence reads: CASSQDGLGHLNTEAFF. In DNA, the CDR3 is TGCGCCAGCAGCCAAGACGGGCTAGGACACTTGAACACTGAAGCTTTCTTT.